This TCR beta chain is drawn from a study of OX40 agonist ivuxolimab in advanced cancers. Study-wide background: Males comprised 70% to 85% of the group, whose mean age was roughly 64 years (range 23 to 79).

The V end was cut by 8 bases, the J end by 7 bases, with 13 bases between. The CDR3 covers 12 residues. The table came from immunoSEQ multiplex PCR; TCRdb's copy has only in-frame clones and leaves some out. This sample carries about 46,000 clones, around 84% of them seen once, and the ten largest clones take roughly 10%. The source of this sequence is an adult with an advanced solid tumor such as melanoma, head and neck, liver or kidney cancer. The V call is TRBV5-3, the J call TRBJ2-1; D is unresolved. TRBV5-3 carries the ORF label, with uncertain function. This specimen was CD4+ or CD8+ T cells sorted from blood, taken in a trial of the OX40 agonist ivuxolimab. In DNA, the CDR3 is TGTGCCAGCAGGACGGGCCCTAATGAGCAGTTCTTC. The encoded protein is CASRTGPNEQFF.